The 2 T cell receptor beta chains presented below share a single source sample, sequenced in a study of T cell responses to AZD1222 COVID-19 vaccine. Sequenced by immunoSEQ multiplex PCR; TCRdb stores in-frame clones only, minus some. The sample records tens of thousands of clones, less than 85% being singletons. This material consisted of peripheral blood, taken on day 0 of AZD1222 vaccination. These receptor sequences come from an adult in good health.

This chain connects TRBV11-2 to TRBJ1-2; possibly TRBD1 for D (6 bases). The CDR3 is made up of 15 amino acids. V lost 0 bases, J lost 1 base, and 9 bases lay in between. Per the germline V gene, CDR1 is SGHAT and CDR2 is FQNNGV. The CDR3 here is CASSLDRGHNYGYTF. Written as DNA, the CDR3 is TGTGCCAGCAGCTTAGATCGGGGGCATAACTATGGCTACACCTTC.

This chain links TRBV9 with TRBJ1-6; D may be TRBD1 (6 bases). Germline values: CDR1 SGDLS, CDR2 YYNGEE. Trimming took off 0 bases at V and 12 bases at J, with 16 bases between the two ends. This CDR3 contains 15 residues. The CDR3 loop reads CASSVGGTSARPLHF. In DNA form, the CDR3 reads TGTGCCAGCAGCGTAGGCGGGACATCAGCCAGACCCCTCCACTTT.